This T cell receptor (beta chain) was sequenced in a study of T-cell memory formation after mild COVID-19. Whole-study context: TCR clusters were largely donor specific. General observations from the study: Clones that shrank (day 15 to 85) were balanced CD4/CD8, whereas later expanders leaned CD4+. Clones from the second wave (peaking day 37) had unconfirmed SARS-CoV-2 specificity.

Amplification by 5'RACE using constant-segment primers produced TCR alpha and TCR beta cDNA libraries that carried sample barcodes and UMIs. TCRdb called the 5' RACE reads again in MiXCR, with one record for every CDR3 protein. Counted here are approximately 210,000 distinct CDR3 sequences, 18% occurring once; the ten biggest clones make up roughly 2.4%. On this clonotype: What it binds is not known.

The CDR3 runs to 15 residues. Per germline, CDR1 SGHVS and CDR2 FNYEAQ. The V end lost 6 bases, the J end lost 0 bases, and 12 bases lay between the germline ends. Sequencing was done on a sample of PBMCs or a T cell subset sorted from them (not recorded which). This clonotype was sampled from an adult woman who had mild COVID-19 (a few samples of this study predate the infection). Cell type and time point are not known. V is TRBV7-6 and J is TRBJ1-3; D is perhaps TRBD1 (6 bases). CDR3 region: CASSPQGFSGNTIYF. CDR3 nucleotide sequence: TGTGCCAGCAGTCCACAGGGCTTCTCTGGAAACACCATATATTTT.